This T cell receptor beta chain derives from a study of radiotherapy plus CTLA-4 blockade in lung cancer. Focal radiation plus CTLA-4 blockade with ipilimumab was given to patients with chemo-refractory metastatic non-small-cell lung cancer. Only in-frame clones appear in the TCRdb table, and some are missing; sequencing was by immunoSEQ multiplex PCR. The table includes tens of thousands of clones, around nine tenths detected once. The germline gives CDR1 SGHRS, CDR2 YFSETQ. Trimming took 0 bases from V and 2 from J, leaving 14 bases between them. The CDR3 runs 16 residues. The chain joins TRBV5-1 to TRBJ2-5; D is undetermined. This receptor was taken from a human donor with non-small cell lung cancer that progressed on radiotherapy plus ipilimumab. The sequencing used peripheral blood, collected from a patient treated with radiotherapy plus ipilimumab. The CDR3 region is CASSLGWGRSQETQYF. CDR3 nucleotide sequence: TGCGCCAGCAGCTTGGGCTGGGGTAGGAGTCAAGAGACCCAGTACTTC.